Sequencing of this T cell receptor (beta chain) was carried out in a study of blood T cells in healthy people across ages (dated by TCRdb to 2015 to 2017). For the wider study: In model experiments, roughly one uniquely barcoded TCR beta cDNA molecule per two T cells was captured by template switching. Using deep sequencing normalized with unique cDNA molecular identifiers, the study measured how TCR beta repertoire diversity changes with age. To avoid experimental bias, donors of different ages were randomly spread across the sequencing lanes. Using the same blood draw, the study looked at two additional independent replicas of 1 million unique cDNA reads for two donors, one aged 18 to 29 and the other aged 80 or older. Four age groups were formed from the donors: young (average about 16 years), middle-aged (more than 35), aged (roughly 59) and long-lived (around 82).

Per the germline V gene, MGHRA is the CDR1 and YSYEKL is the CDR2. Measured from the cysteine to the phenylalanine, the CDR3 is 15 residues long. Only CDR3 DNA is held: 45 bases, read in frame from base 1. V loses 5 bases, J loses 3 bases, and the germline ends lie 13 bases apart. Systemically healthy Caucasian individuals from Russia, approximately 39 in total and aged roughly 6 to 95 years, were included as donors. Each donor gave approximately 10 milliliters of peripheral blood, collected into EDTA-treated Vacutainer tubes. Ficoll-Paque density-gradient centrifugation was used to isolate PBMCs, with at least 6.5 million per sample. Total RNA, at least 6 micrograms per sample, was extracted from PBMCs with Trizol reagent. For every donor, an aliquot of PBMCs went through flow cytometry to measure the percentages of naive CD45RAhigh/CD27high T cells. Library construction relied on 5' RACE. Reads for this sample came from an Illumina HiSeq 2500. The second PCR ran for about 6 to 12 cycles and used a J-beta primer mix along with a sample-barcoded 5' primer. A unique molecular identifier was introduced onto each TCR beta cDNA molecule by a template-switch 5' adaptor carrying 12 random nucleotides. Each sample yielded at least 3 million CDR3-containing paired-end reads. First-strand cDNA synthesis was performed from all RNA using the Mint cDNA synthesis kit, with priming by a TRBC-specific oligonucleotide. Following uracil-DNA glycosylase treatment, a first 18-cycle PCR with universal primers M1SS and BC2_uni_R was performed on all cDNA. The study's own analysis went as follows. Normalization of each sample was performed by random selection of 1 million high-quality reads, each carrying a distinct molecular identifier. Instead of being binned into consensus sequences, reads with shared molecular identifiers were discarded. MiTCR, with a Q25 quality threshold and the strictest error-elimination algorithm, was used for CDR3 identification, clonotype clustering and error correction. A nonparametric unseen species model with Euler transformation was used to estimate a lower bound on total TCR beta diversity. TCRdb cleaned the public reads at Q25 with fastp, built clones with MiXCR and kept in-frame beta chains. Entries that share a CDR3 protein sequence are merged under the most common genes and DNA. The V and J calls and clone size come from TCRdb's table, not from the authors' own analysis. The sample includes approximately 800,000 distinct CDR3 sequences, with approximately 55% observed a single time. The top ten constitute approximately 40% of the sample.

Concerning this clonotype: The antigen it binds to is not known. No much larger clonotype is one base removed from it; base qualities were not supplied.

Summary of the overall study and its limitations: Estimates of total diversity based on one million sequenced T cells were considered lower bounds and underestimates. As age increased, observed TCR beta diversity per million T cells dropped in a roughly linear way, and a significant reduction was already evident by age 40. Because donor CMV infection status was unknown, age-related changes in expanded clonotypes were potentially confounded. Because profiling used bulk unsorted PBMCs, naive and antigen-experienced compartments could not be compared conclusively. Compared with the aged group, the long-lived group had more naive CD4+ T cells, fewer expanded clones and increased TCR diversity, suggesting age selection. The percentage of naive T cells measured by flow cytometry correlated strongly with observed TCR beta diversity.

This TCR was recovered from an older man in good health. The sample was blood. The chain uses TRBV4-1 and TRBJ1-4; the D gene identity is not certain. The encoded CDR3 is CASSADEVSNEKLFF. The nucleotide sequence reads TGCGCCAGCAGCGCCGACGAGGTGTCTAATGAAAAACTGTTTTTT.